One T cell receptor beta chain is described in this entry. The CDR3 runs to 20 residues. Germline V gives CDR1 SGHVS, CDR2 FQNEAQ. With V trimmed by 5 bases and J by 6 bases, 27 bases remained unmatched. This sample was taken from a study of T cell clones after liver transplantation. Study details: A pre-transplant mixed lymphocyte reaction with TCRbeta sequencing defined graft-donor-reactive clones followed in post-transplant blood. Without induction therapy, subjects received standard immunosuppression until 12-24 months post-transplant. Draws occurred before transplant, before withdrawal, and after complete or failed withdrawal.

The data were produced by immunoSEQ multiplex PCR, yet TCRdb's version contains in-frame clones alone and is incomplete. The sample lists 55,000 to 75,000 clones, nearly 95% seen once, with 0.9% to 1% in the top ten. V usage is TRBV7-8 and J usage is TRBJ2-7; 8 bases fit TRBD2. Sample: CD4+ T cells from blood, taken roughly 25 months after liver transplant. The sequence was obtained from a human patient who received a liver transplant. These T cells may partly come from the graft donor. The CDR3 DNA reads TGTGCCAGCAGCGTCTTCGGGACGGTCAAAGGTAGCGGGAAAGCGCGCGAGCAGTACTTC. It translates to CASSVFGTVKGSGKAREQYF.